These 14 T cell receptor beta chains were sequenced from one sample in a study of shared clonotypes between healthy human individuals (dated by TCRdb to 2020 to 2022). The method behind the library was the immunoSEQ multiplex PCR assay. In its TCRdb copy, this immuneACCESS table keeps in-frame sequences only and misses some clones. Where compared with another copy, unresolved V genes explain less than half of these, and the others have no known cause. The sample data list some 660,000 clones, and around 73% of these were observed just once. Roughly 1.9% of the sample goes to the ten largest clones. Sequencing was done on a sample of memory CD4+ T cells sorted from blood. This sample's cell subset or site label indicates: CD45RA-negative fraction. These receptors were taken from a woman in her 30s in good health.

J is TRBJ1-3 and V is TRBV7-2; 8 bases line up with TRBD1. Germline V gene lookup returns CDR1 SGHTA and CDR2 FQGNSA. Germline trimming cut 4 bases from V and 4 bases from J; bases unmatched to any gene: 3. CDR3 size: 14 residues. The CDR3 DNA reads as TGTGCCAGCAGCTACCGACAGGGGGGAAACACCATATATTTT. It yields the protein CASSYRQGGNTIYF. Supplemented by reference TRBV7-2 and TRBJ1-3, the full variable domain reads GAGVSQSPSNKVTEKGKDVELRCDPISGHTALYWYRQSLGQGLEFLIYFQGNSAPDKSGLPSDRFSAERTGGSVSTLTIQRTQQEDSAVYLCASSYRQGGNTIYFGEGSWLTVV.

For this clone: The identical CDR3 is also encoded by other nucleotide sequences in the sample. The chain has TRBV28 and TRBJ1-1; D is uncertain. The germline V gene has CDR1 MDHEN and CDR2 SYDVKM. This CDR3 has 13 amino acids. Trimming stripped 3 bases from V and 1 base from J, with 6 bases between. Written as DNA, the CDR3 is TGTGCCAGCAGTTTTCGGCGGAACACTGAAGCTTTCTTT. Translating it yields CASSFRRNTEAFF. Filled out from reference TRBV28 and TRBJ1-1, the complete variable domain reads DVKVTQSSRYLVKRTGEKVFLECVQDMDHENMFWYRQDPGLGLRLIYFSYDVKMKEKGDIPEGYSVSREKKERFSLILESASTNQTSMYLCASSFRRNTEAFFGQGTRLTVV.

The chain couples TRBV19 to TRBJ1-4, with D unclear. The germline gives CDR1 LNHDA, CDR2 SQIVND (reference sequence). Trimming shortened V by 6 bases and J by 7 bases, and 12 bases separated the two germline ends. The CDR3 has 13 residues. This CDR3 reads CASSEAGTEKLFF. In DNA form, the CDR3 reads TGTGCCAGTAGCGAGGCAGGTACTGAAAAACTGTTTTTT.

The rearrangement joins TRBV2 to TRBJ1-2, with 8 nucleotides matching TRBD1. The germline V gene encodes CDR1 SNHLY and CDR2 FYNNEI. The CDR3 runs to 15 residues. J lost 6 bases, V lost 6 bases, and 12 bases had no gene match. CDR3 bases: TGTGCCAGCAGCGTGGGACAGGAAGACTCTAATGGCTACACCTTC. Protein sequence: CASSVGQEDSNGYTF.

V and J are TRBV30 and TRBJ1-4; D call uncertain. The CDR3 loop spans 13 amino acids. Per germline, CDR1 GTSNPN and CDR2 SVGIG (reference sequence). Trimming stripped 5 bases from V and 8 bases from J, with 15 bases between. The CDR3 here is CAWAGNMREKLFF. The CDR3 DNA reads as TGTGCCTGGGCTGGAAACATGAGGGAAAAACTGTTTTTT. The full variable domain, in which reference TRBV30 and TRBJ1-4 provide the parts outside the CDR3, is SQTIHQWPATLVQPVGSPLSLECTVEGTSNPNLYWYRQAAGRGLQLLFYSVGIGQISSEVPQNLSASRPQDRQFILSSKKLLLSDSGFYLCAWAGNMREKLFFGSGTQLSVL.

This clone was counted only a few times. Other DNA sequences in the sample encode the same CDR3. The V gene is TRBV15, the J gene TRBJ1-1, with 7 bases that match TRBD1. This CDR3 is built from 15 residues. V shed 1 base and J 1 base; nucleotides not matched to a gene: 3. Germline lookup yields CDR1 LNHNV and CDR2 YYDKDF (reference sequence). CDR3 coding DNA: TGTGCCACCAGCAGAGGTGGGACAGCGAACACTGAAGCTTTCTTT. This translates into CATSRGGTANTEAFF.

The chain uses TRBV7-9 and TRBJ1-1; D unresolved. Trimming shortened V by 3 bases and J by 1 base, and 9 bases separated the two germline ends. Germline CDR1 reads SEHNR; CDR2 reads FQNEAQ (reference sequence). The CDR3 totals 14 residues. CDR3 residues: CASSFPRGNTEAFF. CDR3 nucleotide sequence: TGTGCCAGCAGCTTTCCCCGGGGGAACACTGAAGCTTTCTTT. The full variable domain, rest sourced from reference TRBV7-9 and TRBJ1-1, is DTGVSQNPRHKITKRGQNVTFRCDPISEHNRLYWYRQTLGQGPEFLTYFQNEAQLEKSRLLSDRFSAERPKGSFSTLEIQRTEQGDSAMYLCASSFPRGNTEAFFGQGTRLTVV.

This chain connects TRBV19 to TRBJ1-1; TRBD1 matches at 9 bases. The length of the CDR3 is 13 residues. Germline lookup yields CDR1 LNHDA and CDR2 SQIVND (reference sequence). V gave up 8 bases and J gave up 11 bases; unmatched junction bases: 12. The CDR3 nucleotides read TGTGCCAGTCGATCGGGACAGGGAGGTCATGCTTTCTTT. Protein sequence: CASRSGQGGHAFF. The complete variable domain, with remaining parts taken from reference TRBV19 and TRBJ1-1, reads DGGITQSPKYLFRKEGQNVTLSCEQNLNHDAMYWYRQDPGQGLRLIYYSQIVNDFQKGDIAEGYSVSREKKESFPLTVTSAQKNPTAFYLCASRSGQGGHAFFGQGTRLTVV.

This clone was seen at least ten times. V is TRBV11-2 and J is TRBJ2-6, with 11 bases lining up with TRBD2. CDR1 is SGHAT and CDR2 is FQNNGV in the germline V gene. Trimming at V came to 5 bases and at J to 0 bases, leaving 3 bases not matched to a gene. This CDR3 spans 17 amino acids. The CDR3 loop reads CASSPTSGASGANVLTF. Written as DNA, the CDR3 is TGTGCCAGCAGCCCGACTAGCGGGGCCTCTGGGGCCAACGTCCTGACTTTC. Based on the CDR3 plus reference TRBV11-2 and TRBJ2-6, the full variable domain is EAGVAQSPRYKIIEKRQSVAFWCNPISGHATLYWYQQILGQGPKLLIQFQNNGVVDDSQLPKDRFSAERLKGVDSTLKIQPAKLEDSAVYLCASSPTSGASGANVLTFGAGSRLTVL.

Only a few counts were recorded for this clone. This sequence joins TRBV4-1 and TRBJ2-7; D ambiguous. V shed 0 bases and J shed 7 bases, with 10 bases lying between them. This CDR3 is built from 13 residues. Germline loops: CDR1 MGHRA, CDR2 YSYEKL. The DNA of the CDR3 is TGCGCCAGCAGCCAAGACAGGCTGGGGGAGCAGTACTTC. It is translated as CASSQDRLGEQYF.

The J gene is TRBJ2-1, the V gene TRBV7-9, with 11 bases that match TRBD1. V gave up 4 bases and J gave up 1 base; unmatched junction bases: 3. Germline CDR1 is SEHNR and CDR2 is FQNEAQ (reference sequence). The CDR3 is made up of 16 amino acids. The CDR3 region has the DNA TGTGCCAGCAGCTGGGGGACAGGGGGTTCCTACAATGAGCAGTTCTTC. It yields the protein CASSWGTGGSYNEQFF.

This clone turned up a few times. V usage is TRBV29-1 and J usage is TRBJ2-7, with 7 bases aligning to TRBD1. Germline lookup yields CDR1 SQVTM and CDR2 ANQGSEA. The CDR3 is made up of 12 amino acids. CDR3 nucleotide sequence: TGCAGTGTCGGTTCAGGGGGTGGCGAGCAGTACTTC. This codes for CSVGSGGGEQYF.

This clone was recorded only once. The chain combines TRBV28 with TRBJ2-2; either TRBD1 or TRBD2 may fit D (5 bases each). The CDR3 totals 14 residues. Trimming took 3 bases from V and 2 from J, leaving 7 bases between them. Germline CDR1 and CDR2: MDHEN and SYDVKM. The CDR3 region is CASSFGGNTGELFF. For the CDR3, the DNA is TGTGCCAGCAGTTTTGGGGGAAACACCGGGGAGCTGTTTTTT.

This rearrangement joins TRBV27 to TRBJ2-1; either TRBD1 or TRBD2 may fit D (5 bases each). V lost 8 bases and J lost 2, with 13 bases in between. The CDR3 covers 14 residues. Germline V lookup: CDR1 MNHEY, CDR2 SMNVEV (reference sequence). The CDR3 spells CASAVGDPYNEQFF. Written as DNA, the CDR3 is TGTGCCAGCGCCGTGGGGGATCCCTACAATGAGCAGTTCTTC.